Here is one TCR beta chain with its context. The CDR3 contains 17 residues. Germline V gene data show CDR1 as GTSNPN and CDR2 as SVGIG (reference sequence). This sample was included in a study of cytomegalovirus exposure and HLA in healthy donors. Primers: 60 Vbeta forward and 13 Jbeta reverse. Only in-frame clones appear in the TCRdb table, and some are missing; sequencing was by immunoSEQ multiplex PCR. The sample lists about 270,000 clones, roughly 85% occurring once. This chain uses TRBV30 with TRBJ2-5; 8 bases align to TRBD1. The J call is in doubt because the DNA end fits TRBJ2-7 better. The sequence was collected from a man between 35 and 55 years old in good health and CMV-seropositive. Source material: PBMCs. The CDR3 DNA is TGTGCCTGGAGATTGTACGGCCACCCAGGGGGCCCTCGCGAGCAGTACTTC. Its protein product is CAWRLYGHPGGPREQYF.